Given below is one T cell receptor (beta chain) in context. V was cut by 3 bases and J by 2 bases, with 18 bases left in between. The CDR3 totals 16 residues. Germline V gives CDR1 SGDLS, CDR2 YYNGEE. PCR used 60 Vbeta primers and 13 Jbeta primers. Libraries were prepared by immunoSEQ multiplex PCR; TCRdb keeps only in-frame clonotypes and omits some of them. Of approximately 140,000 clones detected, 65% to 85% appear once; the ten largest clones hold approximately 2.3%. This sample was included in a study of cytomegalovirus exposure and HLA in healthy donors. Sequenced: PBMCs. The origin of this receptor is a male donor in good health and CMV-seronegative. The gene calls are TRBV9 and TRBJ2-7; tentative D call: TRBD1 (5 bases). The CDR3 DNA reads TGTGCCAGCAGCGCCGACCCTACAGGACGAACCTACGAGCAGTACTTC. Translated, it gives CASSADPTGRTYEQYF.